Below are 3 T cell receptor beta chains sequenced from a single sample in a study of T cell repertoires in aging, cancer and after chemotherapy. TRB rearrangements spanning V, D and J were amplified using mixed TRB-A/B primers. From the multiplex PCR reads, TCRdb called clonotypes with MiXCR, one entry per CDR3 protein. The table lists over 1,500 distinct CDR3 sequences, approximately 23% of them singletons. The template was genomic DNA from peripheral blood, not RNA. The sequenced material came from blood. These receptors were collected from a human donor with a solid tumor.

This clonotype has more than one count but fewer than ten. The V gene is TRBV19, the J gene TRBJ1-6; no reliable D call. Germline loops: CDR1 LNHDA, CDR2 SQIVND (reference sequence). This CDR3 is built from 14 residues. Trimming cost V 6 bases and J 9 bases, with 15 bases left between them. The CDR3 bases are TGTGCCAGTAGGCCCGGGAGCTTGTTTTCACCCCTCCACTTT. Its protein product is CASRPGSLFSPLHF.

This clonotype rates as medium-sized. The chain joins TRBV6-6 to TRBJ2-7, with D perhaps TRBD1 or TRBD2 (5 bases each). CDR3 length: 14 amino acids. Germline V gene data show CDR1 as MNHNY and CDR2 as SVGAGI (reference sequence). Trimming took 6 bases from V and 0 from J, leaving 12 bases between them. CDR3 sequence reads: CASRRDGYSYEQYF. The CDR3 DNA follows: TGTGCCAGCAGGAGGGACGGATACTCCTACGAGCAGTACTTC.

This clonotype is deemed medium-sized. Here the CDR3 DNA reads TGTGCCAGCAGCCGTCAGAGATCCGGGGAGCTGTTTTTT. The encoded protein is CASSRQRSGELFF. The rearrangement joins TRBV5-4 to TRBJ2-2, with no clear D. This CDR3 region has 13 residues. Germline V gene data show CDR1 as SGHNT and CDR2 as YYREEE (reference sequence). Trimming stripped 4 bases from V and 6 bases from J, with 10 bases between.